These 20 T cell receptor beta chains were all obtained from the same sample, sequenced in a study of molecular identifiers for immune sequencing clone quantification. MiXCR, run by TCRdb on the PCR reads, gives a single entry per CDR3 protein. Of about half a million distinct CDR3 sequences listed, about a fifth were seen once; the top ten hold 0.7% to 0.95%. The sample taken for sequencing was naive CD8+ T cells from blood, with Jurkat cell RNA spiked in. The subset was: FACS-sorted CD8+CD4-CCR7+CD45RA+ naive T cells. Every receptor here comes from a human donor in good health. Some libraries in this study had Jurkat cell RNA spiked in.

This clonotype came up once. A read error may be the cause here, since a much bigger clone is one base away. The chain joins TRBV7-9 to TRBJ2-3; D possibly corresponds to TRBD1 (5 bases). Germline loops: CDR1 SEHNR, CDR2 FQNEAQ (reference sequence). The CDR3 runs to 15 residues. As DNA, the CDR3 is TGTGCCAACAGCCCACCGACAGTCAACACAGATACGCAGTATTTT. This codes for CANSPPTVNTDTQYF.

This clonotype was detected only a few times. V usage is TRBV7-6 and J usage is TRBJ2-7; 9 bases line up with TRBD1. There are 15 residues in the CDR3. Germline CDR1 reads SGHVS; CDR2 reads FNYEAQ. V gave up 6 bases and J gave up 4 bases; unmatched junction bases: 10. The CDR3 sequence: CASSQRRDRGYEQYF. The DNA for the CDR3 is TGTGCCAGCAGTCAACGGCGAGACAGGGGGTACGAGCAGTACTTC. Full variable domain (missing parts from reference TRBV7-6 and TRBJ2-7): GAGVSQSPRYKVTKRGQDVALRCDPISGHVSLYWYRQALGQGPEFLTYFNYEAQQDKSGLPNDRFSAERPEGSISTLTIQRTEQRDSAMYRCASSQRRDRGYEQYFGPGTRLTVT.

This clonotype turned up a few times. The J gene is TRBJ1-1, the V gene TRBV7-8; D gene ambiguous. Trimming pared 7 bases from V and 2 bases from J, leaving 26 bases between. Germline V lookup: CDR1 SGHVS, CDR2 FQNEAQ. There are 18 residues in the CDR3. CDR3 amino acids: CASTTLPYQVGLNTEAFF. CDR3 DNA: TGTGCCAGCACCACCCTCCCCTACCAAGTTGGACTTAACACTGAAGCTTTCTTT.

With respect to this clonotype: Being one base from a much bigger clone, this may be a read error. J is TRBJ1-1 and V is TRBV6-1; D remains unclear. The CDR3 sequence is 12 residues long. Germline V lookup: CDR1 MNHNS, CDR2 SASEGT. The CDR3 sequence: CASYGVQPEASF. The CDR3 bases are TGTGCCAGCTACGGGGTTCAACCTGAAGCTTCCTTT.

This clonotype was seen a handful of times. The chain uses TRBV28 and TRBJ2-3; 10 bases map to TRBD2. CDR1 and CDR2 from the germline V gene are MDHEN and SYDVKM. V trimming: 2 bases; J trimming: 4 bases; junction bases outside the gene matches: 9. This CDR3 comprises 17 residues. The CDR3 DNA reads TGTGCCAGCAGTTTAGATACTAGCGGGAACGTGGCAGATACGCAGTATTTT. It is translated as CASSLDTSGNVADTQYF.

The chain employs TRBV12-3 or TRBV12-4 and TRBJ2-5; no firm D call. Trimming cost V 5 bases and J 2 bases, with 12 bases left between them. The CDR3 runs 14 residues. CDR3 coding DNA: TGTGCCAGCAGTCTCTACAGCCATCAAGAGACCCAGTACTTC. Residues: CASSLYSHQETQYF.

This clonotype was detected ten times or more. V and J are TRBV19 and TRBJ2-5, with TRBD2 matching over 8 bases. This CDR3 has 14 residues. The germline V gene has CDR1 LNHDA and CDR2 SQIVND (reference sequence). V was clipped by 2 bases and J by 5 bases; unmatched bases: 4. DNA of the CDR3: TGTGCCAGTAGTATAACTAGCGGAGGGGAGACCCAGTACTTC. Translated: CASSITSGGETQYF.

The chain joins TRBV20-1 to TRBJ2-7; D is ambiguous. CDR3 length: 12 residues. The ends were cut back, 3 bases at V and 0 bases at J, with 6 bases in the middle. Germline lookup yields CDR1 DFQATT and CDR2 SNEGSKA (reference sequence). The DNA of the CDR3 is TGCAGTGCTAGGCAGATCTCCTACGAGCAGTACTTC. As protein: CSARQISYEQYF.

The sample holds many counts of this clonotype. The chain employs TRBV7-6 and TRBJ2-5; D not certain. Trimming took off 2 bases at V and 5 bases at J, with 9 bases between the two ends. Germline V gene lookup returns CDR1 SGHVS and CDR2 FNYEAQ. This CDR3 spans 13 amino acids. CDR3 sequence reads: CASSLMVYETQYF. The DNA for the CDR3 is TGTGCCAGCAGCTTAATGGTTTATGAGACCCAGTACTTC.

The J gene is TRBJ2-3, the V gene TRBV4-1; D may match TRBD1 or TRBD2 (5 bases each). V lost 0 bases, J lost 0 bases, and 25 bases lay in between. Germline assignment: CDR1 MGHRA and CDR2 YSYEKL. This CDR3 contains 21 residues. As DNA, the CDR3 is TGCGCCAGCAGCCAAGATCTAGGTTATCCGAGGGGCTCTTCGAGCACAGATACGCAGTATTTT. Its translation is CASSQDLGYPRGSSSTDTQYF.

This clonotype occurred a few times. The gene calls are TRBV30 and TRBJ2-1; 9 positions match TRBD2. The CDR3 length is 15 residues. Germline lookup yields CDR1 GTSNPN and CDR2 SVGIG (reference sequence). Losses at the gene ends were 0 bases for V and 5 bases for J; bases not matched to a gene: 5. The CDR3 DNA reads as TGTGCCTGGAGTGTAGGACTAGCGCCAAACAATGAGCAGTTCTTC. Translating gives CAWSVGLAPNNEQFF.

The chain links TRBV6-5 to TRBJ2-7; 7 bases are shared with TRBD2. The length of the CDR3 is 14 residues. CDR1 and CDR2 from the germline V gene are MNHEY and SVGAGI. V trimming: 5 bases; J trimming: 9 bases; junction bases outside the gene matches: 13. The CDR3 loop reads CASSGGVVVDGQYF. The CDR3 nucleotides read TGTGCCAGCAGTGGGGGGGTAGTAGTAGACGGGCAGTACTTC.

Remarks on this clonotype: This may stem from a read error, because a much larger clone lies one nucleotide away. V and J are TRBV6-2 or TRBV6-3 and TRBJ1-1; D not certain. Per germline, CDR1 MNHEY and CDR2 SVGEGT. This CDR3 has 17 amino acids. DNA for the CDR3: TGTTCCAGCAGTTATGTGGGGTTCGTTACAATGAACACTGAAGCTTTCTTT. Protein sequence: CSSSYVGFVTMNTEAFF.

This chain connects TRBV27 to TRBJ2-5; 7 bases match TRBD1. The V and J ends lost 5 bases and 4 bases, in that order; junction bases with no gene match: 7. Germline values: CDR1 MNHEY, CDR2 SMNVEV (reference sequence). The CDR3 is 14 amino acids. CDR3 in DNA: TGTGCCAGCAGTGGAGACACAGGGGTAGAGACCCAGTACTTC. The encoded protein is CASSGDTGVETQYF.

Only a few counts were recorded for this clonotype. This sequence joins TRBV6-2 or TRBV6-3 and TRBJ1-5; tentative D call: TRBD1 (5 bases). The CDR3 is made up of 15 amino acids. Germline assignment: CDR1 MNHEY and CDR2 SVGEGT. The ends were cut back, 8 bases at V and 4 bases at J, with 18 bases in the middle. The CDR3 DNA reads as TGTGCCAGCGACGAGGTTGGGGGGGGGAATCAGCCCCAGCATTTT. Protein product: CASDEVGGGNQPQHF.

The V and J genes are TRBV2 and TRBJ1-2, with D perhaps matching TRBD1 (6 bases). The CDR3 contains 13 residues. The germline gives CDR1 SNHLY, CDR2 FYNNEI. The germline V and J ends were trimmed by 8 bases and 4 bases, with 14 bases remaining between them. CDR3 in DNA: TGTGCCAGCCTACCGACAGGACCCTATGGCTACACCTTC. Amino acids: CASLPTGPYGYTF.

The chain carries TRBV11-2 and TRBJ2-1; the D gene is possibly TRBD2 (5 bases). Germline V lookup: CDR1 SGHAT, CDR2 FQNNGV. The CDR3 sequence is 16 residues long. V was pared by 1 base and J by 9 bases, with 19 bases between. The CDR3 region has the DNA TGTGCCAGCAGCTTAGCGGTTGGGCGGGCCGTTGGTGAGCAGTTCTTC. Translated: CASSLAVGRAVGEQFF.

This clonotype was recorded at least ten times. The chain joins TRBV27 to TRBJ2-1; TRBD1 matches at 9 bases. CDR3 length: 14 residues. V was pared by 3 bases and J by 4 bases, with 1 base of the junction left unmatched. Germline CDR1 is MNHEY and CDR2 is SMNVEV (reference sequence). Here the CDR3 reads CASSFGTGYNEQFF. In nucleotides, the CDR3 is TGTGCCAGCAGTTTTGGGACAGGGTACAATGAGCAGTTCTTC.

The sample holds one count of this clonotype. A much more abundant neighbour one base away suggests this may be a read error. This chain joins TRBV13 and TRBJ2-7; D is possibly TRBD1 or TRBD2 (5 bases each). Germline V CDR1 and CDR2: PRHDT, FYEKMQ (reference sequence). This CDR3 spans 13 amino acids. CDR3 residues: CASSMGTYYGQYF. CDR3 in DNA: TGTGCCAGCAGCATGGGGACCTACTACGGGCAGTACTTC.

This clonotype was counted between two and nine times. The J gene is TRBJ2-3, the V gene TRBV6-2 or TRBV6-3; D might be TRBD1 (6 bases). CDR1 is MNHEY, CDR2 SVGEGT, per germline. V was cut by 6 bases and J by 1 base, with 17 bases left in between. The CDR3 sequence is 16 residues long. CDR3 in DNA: TGTGCCAGCAGCCTCCCCCGGGACATGCGCACAGATACGCAGTATTTT. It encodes CASSLPRDMRTDTQYF.